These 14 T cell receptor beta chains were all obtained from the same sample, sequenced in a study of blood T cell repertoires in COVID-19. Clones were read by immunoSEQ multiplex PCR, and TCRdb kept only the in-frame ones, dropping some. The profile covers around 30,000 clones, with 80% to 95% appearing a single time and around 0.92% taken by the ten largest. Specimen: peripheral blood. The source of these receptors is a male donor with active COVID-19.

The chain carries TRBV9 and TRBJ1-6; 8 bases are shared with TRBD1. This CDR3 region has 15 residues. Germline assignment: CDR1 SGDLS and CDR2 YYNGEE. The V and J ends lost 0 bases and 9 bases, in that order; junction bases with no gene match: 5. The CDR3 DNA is TGTGCCAGCAGCGTAGCAGGGGGCGATGGTTCACCCCTCCACTTT. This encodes CASSVAGGDGSPLHF.

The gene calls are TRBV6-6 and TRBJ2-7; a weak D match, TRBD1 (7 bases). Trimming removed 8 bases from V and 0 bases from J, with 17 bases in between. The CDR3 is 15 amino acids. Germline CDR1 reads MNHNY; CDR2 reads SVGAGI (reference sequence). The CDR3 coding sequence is TGTGCCAGCCAAGACACAGGGGAGGCCTCCTACGAGCAGTACTTC. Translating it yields CASQDTGEASYEQYF.

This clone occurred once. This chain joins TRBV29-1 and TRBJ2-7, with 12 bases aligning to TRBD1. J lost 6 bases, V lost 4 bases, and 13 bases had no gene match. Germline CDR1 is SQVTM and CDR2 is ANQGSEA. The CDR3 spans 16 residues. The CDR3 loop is CSVVHLIGTGGLEQYF. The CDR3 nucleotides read TGCAGCGTTGTGCATCTCATTGGGACAGGGGGCCTCGAGCAGTACTTC.

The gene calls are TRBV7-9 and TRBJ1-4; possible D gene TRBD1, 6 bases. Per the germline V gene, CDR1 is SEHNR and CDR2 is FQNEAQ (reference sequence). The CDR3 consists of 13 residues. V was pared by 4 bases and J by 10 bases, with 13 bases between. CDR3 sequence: CASSYGQSGKLFF. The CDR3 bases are TGTGCCAGCAGCTACGGACAGAGTGGAAAACTGTTTTTT. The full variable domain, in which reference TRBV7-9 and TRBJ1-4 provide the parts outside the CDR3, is DTGVSQNPRHKITKRGQNVTFRCDPISEHNRLYWYRQTLGQGPEFLTYFQNEAQLEKSRLLSDRFSAERPKGSFSTLEIQRTEQGDSAMYLCASSYGQSGKLFFGSGTQLSVL.

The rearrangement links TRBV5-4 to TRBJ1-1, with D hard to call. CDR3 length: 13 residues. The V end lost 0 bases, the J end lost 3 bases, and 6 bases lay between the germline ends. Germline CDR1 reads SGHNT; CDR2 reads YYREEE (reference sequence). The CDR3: CASSLELDTEAFF. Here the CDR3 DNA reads TGTGCCAGCAGCTTGGAGCTAGACACTGAAGCTTTCTTT.

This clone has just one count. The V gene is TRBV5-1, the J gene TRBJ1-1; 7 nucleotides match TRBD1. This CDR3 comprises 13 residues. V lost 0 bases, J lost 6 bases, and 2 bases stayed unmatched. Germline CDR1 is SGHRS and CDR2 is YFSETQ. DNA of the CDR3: TGCGCCAGCAGCTTGGATGACAGGGCTGAAGCTTTCTTT. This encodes CASSLDDRAEAFF.

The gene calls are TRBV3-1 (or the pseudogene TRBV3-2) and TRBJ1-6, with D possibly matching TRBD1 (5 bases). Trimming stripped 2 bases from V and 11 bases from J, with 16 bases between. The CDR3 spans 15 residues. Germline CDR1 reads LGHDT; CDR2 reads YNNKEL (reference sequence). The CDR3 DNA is TGTGCCAGCAGCCAACAGGGAAATACCTTTCCACCCCTCCACTTT. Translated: CASSQQGNTFPPLHF.

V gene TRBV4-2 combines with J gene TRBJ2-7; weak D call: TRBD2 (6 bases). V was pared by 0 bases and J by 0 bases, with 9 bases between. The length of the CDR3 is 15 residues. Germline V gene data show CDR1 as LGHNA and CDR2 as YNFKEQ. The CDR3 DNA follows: TGTGCCAGCAGCCAAGAGGGACTTAGCTCCTACGAGCAGTACTTC. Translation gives CASSQEGLSSYEQYF.

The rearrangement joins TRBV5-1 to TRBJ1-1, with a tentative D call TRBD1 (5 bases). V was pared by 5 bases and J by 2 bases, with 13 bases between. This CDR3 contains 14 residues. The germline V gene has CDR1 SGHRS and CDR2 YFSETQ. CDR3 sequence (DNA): TGCGCCAGCAGTCCGCCGGGACTAAACACTGAAGCTTTCTTT. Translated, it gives CASSPPGLNTEAFF.

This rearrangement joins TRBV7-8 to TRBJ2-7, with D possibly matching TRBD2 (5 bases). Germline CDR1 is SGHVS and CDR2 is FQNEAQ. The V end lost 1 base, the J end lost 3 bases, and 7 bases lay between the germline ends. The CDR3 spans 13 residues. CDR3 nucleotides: TGTGCCAGCAGCTTAGTAGGAGGCTACGAGCAGTACTTC. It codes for CASSLVGGYEQYF.

CDR3 sequence: CSVPTSGGGLLKETQYF. In DNA form, the CDR3 reads TGCAGCGTTCCCACTAGCGGGGGGGGGCTGCTTAAGGAGACCCAGTACTTC. This rearrangement joins TRBV29-1 to TRBJ2-5; 13 bases are shared with TRBD2. The CDR3 contains 17 residues. Looked up from germline, CDR1 is SQVTM and CDR2 is ANQGSEA. Losses at the gene ends were 5 bases for V and 5 bases for J; bases not matched to a gene: 14.

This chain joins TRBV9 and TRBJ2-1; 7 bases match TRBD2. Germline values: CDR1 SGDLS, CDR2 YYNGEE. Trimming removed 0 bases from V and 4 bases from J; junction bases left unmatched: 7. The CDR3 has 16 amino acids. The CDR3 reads CASSVGGGDFYNEQFF. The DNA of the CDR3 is TGTGCCAGCAGCGTAGGGGGAGGGGACTTTTACAATGAGCAGTTCTTC.

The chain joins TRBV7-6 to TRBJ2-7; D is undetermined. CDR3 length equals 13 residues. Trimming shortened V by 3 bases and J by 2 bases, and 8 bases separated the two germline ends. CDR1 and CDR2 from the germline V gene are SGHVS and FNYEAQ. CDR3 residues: CASSLGMAYEQYF. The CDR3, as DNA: TGTGCCAGCAGCTTGGGCATGGCCTACGAGCAGTACTTC.

CDR3 in amino acids: CASSVTSGASHEQYF. The CDR3 DNA is TGCGCCAGCAGCGTGACTAGCGGGGCGTCCCACGAGCAGTACTTC. This rearrangement joins TRBV5-1 to TRBJ2-7; 11 positions agree with TRBD2. The germline gives CDR1 SGHRS, CDR2 YFSETQ. Germline trimming cut 4 bases from V and 5 bases from J; bases unmatched to any gene: 8. CDR3 length: 15 amino acids.